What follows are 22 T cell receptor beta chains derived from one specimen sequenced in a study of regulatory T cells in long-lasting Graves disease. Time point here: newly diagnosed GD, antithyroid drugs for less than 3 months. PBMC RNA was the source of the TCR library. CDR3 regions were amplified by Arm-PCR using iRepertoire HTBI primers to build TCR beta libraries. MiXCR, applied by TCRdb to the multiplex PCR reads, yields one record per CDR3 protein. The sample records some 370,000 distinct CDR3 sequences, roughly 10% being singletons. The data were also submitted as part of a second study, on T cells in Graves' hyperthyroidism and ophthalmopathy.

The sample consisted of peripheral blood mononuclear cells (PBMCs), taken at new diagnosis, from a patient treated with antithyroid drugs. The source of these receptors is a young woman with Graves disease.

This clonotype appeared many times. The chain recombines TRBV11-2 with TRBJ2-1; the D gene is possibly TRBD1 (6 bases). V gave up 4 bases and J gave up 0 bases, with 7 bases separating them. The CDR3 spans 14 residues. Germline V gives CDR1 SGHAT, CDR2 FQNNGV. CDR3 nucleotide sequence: TGTGCCAGCAGCTGGGGGCCCTCCTACAATGAGCAGTTCTTC. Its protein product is CASSWGPSYNEQFF.

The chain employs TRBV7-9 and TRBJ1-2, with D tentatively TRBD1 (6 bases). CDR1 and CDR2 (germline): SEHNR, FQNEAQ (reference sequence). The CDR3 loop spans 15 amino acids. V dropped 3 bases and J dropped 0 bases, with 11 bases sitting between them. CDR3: CASSFGQLTNYGYTF. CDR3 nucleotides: TGTGCCAGCAGCTTCGGACAGCTGACTAACTATGGCTACACCTTC.

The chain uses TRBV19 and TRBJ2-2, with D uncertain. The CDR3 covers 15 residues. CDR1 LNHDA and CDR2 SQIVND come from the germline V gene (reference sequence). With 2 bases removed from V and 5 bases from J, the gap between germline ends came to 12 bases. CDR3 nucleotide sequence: TGTGCCAGTAGTATATTCATTTCGCCAACCGGGGAGCTGTTTTTT. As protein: CASSIFISPTGELFF. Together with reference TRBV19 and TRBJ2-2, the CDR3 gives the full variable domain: DGGITQSPKYLFRKEGQNVTLSCEQNLNHDAMYWYRQDPGQGLRLIYYSQIVNDFQKGDIAEGYSVSREKKESFPLTVTSAQKNPTAFYLCASSIFISPTGELFFGEGSRLTVL.

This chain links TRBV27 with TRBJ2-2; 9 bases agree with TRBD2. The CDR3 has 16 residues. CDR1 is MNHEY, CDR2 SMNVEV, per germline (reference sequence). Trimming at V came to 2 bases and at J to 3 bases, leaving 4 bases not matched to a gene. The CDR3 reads CASSLGLAGYTGELFF. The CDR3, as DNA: TGTGCCAGCAGTTTAGGCCTAGCGGGATACACCGGGGAGCTGTTTTTT.

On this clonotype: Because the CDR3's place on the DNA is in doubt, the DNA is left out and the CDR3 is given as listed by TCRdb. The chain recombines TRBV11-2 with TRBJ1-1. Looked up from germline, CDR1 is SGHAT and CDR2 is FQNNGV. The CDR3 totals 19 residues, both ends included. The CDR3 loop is CASSFYICSAREKWTEAFF.

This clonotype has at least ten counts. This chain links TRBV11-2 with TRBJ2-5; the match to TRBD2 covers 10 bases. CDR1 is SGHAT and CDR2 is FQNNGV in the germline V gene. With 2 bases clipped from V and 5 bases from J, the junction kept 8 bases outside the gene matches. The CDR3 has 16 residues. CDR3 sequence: CASSLLAGVSDETQYF. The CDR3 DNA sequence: TGTGCCAGCAGCTTACTAGCGGGAGTCTCGGATGAGACCCAGTACTTC.

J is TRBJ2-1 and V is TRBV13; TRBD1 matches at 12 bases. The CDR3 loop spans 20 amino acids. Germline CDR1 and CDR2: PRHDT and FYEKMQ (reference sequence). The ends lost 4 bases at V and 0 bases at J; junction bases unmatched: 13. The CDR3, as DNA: TGTGCCAGCAGCTCCACCGGGACAGGGGGCTTCGAGAGCTCCTACAATGAGCAGTTCTTC. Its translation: CASSSTGTGGFESSYNEQFF. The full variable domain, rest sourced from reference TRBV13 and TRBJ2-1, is AAGVIQSPRHLIKEKRETATLKCYPIPRHDTVYWYQQGPGQDPQFLISFYEKMQSDKGSIPDRFSAQQFSDYHSELNMSSLELGDSALYFCASSSTGTGGFESSYNEQFFGPGTRLTVL.

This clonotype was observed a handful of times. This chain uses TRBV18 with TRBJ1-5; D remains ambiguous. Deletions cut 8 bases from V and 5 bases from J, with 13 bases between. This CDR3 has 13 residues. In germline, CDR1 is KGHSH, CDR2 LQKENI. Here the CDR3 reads CASPLRGDQPQHF. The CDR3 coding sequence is TGTGCCAGCCCACTGAGAGGTGATCAGCCCCAGCATTTT.

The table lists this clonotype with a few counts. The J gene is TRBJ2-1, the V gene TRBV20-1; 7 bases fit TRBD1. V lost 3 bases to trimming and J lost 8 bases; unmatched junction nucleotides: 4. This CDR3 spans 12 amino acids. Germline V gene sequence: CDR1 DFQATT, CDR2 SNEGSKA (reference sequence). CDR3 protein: CSASWQGDEQFF. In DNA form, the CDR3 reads TGCAGTGCTAGTTGGCAGGGGGATGAGCAGTTCTTC.

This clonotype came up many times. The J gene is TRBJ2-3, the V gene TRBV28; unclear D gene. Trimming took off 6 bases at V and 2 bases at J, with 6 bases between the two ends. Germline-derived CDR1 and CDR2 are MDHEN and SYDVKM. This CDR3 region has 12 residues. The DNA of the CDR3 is TGTGCCAGCAGAGGCCTCACAGATACGCAGTATTTT. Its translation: CASRGLTDTQYF.

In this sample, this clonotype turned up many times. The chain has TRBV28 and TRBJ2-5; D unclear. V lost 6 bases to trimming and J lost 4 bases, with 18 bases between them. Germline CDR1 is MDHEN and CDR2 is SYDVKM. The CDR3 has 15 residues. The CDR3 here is CASRFSPGWGETQYF. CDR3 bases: TGTGCCAGCAGATTCTCCCCGGGCTGGGGAGAGACCCAGTACTTC.

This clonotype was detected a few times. CDR3 DNA sequence: TGTGCCAGCAGCTCCTACGTTGCCTATAGCGAAAACATTCAGTACTTC. Encoded protein: CASSSYVAYSENIQYF. This chain connects TRBV7-8 to TRBJ2-4, with TRBD2 as a possible D gene (5 bases). This CDR3 contains 16 residues. Germline loops: CDR1 SGHVS, CDR2 FQNEAQ. V lost 4 bases and J lost 5, with 18 bases in between. Using reference TRBV7-8 and TRBJ2-4 for the parts outside the CDR3, the full variable domain is GAGVSQSPRYKVAKRGQDVALRCDPISGHVSLFWYQQALGQGPEFLTYFQNEAQLDKSGLPSDRFFAERPEGSVSTLKIQRTQQEDSAVYLCASSSYVAYSENIQYFGAGTRLSVL.

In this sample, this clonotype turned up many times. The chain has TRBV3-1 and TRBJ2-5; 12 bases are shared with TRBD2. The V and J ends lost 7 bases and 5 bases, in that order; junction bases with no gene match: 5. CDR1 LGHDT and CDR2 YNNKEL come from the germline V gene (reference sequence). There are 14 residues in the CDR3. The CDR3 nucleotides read TGTGCCAGCACTCGAACTAGCGGGGGGGAGACCCAGTACTTC. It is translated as CASTRTSGGETQYF.

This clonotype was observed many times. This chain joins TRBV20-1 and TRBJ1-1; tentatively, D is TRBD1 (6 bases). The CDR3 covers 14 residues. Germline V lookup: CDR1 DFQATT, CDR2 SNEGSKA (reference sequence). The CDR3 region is CSAWDTRFNTEAFF. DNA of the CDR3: TGCAGCGCCTGGGACACACGATTCAACACTGAAGCTTTCTTT.

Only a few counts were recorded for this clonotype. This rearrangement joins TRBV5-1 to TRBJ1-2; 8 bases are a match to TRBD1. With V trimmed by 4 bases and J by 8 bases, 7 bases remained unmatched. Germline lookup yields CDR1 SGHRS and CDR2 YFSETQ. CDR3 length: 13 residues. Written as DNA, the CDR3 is TGCGCCAGCAGCAAGGGGACAGGAGACGGCTACACCTTC. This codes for CASSKGTGDGYTF.

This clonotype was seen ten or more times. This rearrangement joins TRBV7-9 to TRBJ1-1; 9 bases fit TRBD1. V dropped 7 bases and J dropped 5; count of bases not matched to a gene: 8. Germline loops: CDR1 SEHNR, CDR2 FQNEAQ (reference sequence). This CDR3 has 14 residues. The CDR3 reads CASTGTGRNTEAFF. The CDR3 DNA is TGTGCCAGCACCGGGACAGGGCGGAATACTGAAGCTTTCTTT.

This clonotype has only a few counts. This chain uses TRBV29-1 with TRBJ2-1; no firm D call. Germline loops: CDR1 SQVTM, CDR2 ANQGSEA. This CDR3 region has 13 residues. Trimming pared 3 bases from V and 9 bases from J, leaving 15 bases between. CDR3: CSVEVIPVVEQFF. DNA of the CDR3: TGCAGCGTTGAGGTAATACCGGTGGTTGAGCAGTTCTTC.

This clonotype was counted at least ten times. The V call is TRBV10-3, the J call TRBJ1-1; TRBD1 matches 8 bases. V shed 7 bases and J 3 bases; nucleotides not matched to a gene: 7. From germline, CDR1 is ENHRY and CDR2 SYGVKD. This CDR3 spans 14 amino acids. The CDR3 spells CAITEDRDDTEAFF. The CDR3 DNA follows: TGTGCCATCACCGAGGACAGGGATGACACTGAAGCTTTCTTT.

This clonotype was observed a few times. CDR3 region: CASGIAGSLSEQYF. Written as DNA, the CDR3 is TGTGCCAGCGGGATAGCGGGGAGCCTGTCCGAGCAGTACTTC. The chain uses TRBV6-1 and TRBJ2-7, with 8 bases lining up with TRBD2. CDR3 length equals 14 residues. CDR1 MNHNS and CDR2 SASEGT come from the germline V gene. The V and J ends lost 8 bases and 6 bases, in that order; junction bases with no gene match: 12.

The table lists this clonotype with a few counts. The CDR3 region is CASTQLWGQGTTGEKLFF. The CDR3 DNA follows: TGTGCCAGCACCCAACTATGGGGACAGGGAACGACTGGTGAAAAACTGTTTTTT. The rearrangement links TRBV6-1 to TRBJ1-4, with TRBD1 matching 9 bases. Germline CDR1 and CDR2: MNHNS and SASEGT. V dropped 7 bases and J dropped 7; count of bases not matched to a gene: 19. The CDR3 length is 18 residues.

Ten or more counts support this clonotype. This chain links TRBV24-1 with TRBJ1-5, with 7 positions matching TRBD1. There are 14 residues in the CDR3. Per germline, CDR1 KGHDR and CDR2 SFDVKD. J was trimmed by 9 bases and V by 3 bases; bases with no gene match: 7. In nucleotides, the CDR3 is TGTGCCACCAGTGATGACAGGGAACCACGGCCCCAGCATTTT. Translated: CATSDDREPRPQHF.

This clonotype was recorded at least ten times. CDR3: CASSLGLDPRVEQFF. The CDR3 DNA reads as TGTGCCAGCAGCTTAGGACTAGACCCAAGGGTTGAGCAGTTCTTC. The J gene is TRBJ2-1, the V gene TRBV7-3, with 7 bases matching TRBD2. CDR1 is SGHTA and CDR2 is FQGTGA in the germline V gene. The CDR3 is 15 amino acids. V lost 2 bases to trimming and J lost 9 bases; unmatched junction nucleotides: 10.